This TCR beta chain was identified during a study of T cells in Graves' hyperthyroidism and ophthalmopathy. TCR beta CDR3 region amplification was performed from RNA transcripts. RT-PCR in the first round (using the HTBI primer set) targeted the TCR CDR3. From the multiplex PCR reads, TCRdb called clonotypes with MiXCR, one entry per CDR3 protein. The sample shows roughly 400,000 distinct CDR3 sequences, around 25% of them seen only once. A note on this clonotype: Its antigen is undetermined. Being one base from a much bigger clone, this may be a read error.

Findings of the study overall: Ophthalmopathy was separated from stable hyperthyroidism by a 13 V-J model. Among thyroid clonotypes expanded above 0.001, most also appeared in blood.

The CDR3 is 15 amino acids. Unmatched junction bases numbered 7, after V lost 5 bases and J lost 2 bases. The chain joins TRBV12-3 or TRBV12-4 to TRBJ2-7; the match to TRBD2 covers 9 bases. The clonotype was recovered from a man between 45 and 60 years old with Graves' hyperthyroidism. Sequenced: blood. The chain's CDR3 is CASSTTGGRAYEQYF. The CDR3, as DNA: TGTGCCAGCAGTACTACTGGCGGGAGGGCCTACGAGCAGTACTTC.